What follows are 9 T cell receptor beta chains derived from one specimen sequenced in a study of somatic mutations in cytotoxic T cells in rheumatoid arthritis. Clones were sequenced by immunoSEQ multiplex PCR, and TCRdb holds only the in-frame ones, with some missing. Counted here are around 9,700 clones, 60% to 80% occurring once; the ten biggest clones make up approximately 34%. Sequencing was carried out using CD8+ T cells sorted from blood. The receptors were sampled from an adult with rheumatoid arthritis.

The V gene is TRBV27, the J gene TRBJ2-1, with D maybe TRBD2 (5 bases). This CDR3 has 16 residues. Germline values: CDR1 MNHEY, CDR2 SMNVEV (reference sequence). Trimming pared 5 bases from V and 8 bases from J, leaving 22 bases between. CDR3: CASSQRPFTRGHEQFF. CDR3 in DNA: TGTGCCAGCAGTCAACGACCGTTTACAAGAGGGCATGAGCAGTTCTTC.

This chain links TRBV4-1 with TRBJ1-2, with D hard to call. This CDR3 contains 13 residues. Trimming stripped 1 base from V and 5 bases from J, with 8 bases between. The germline CDR1 and CDR2 sequences are MGHRA and YSYEKL. Written as DNA, the CDR3 is TGCGCCAGCAGCCAAGGGACCGGTTATGGCTACACCTTC. This encodes CASSQGTGYGYTF.

This CDR3 reads CASSLTVGEKETQYF. The DNA for the CDR3 is TGTGCCAGCAGCTTAACAGTGGGGGAAAAAGAGACCCAGTACTTC. V usage is TRBV7-8 and J usage is TRBJ2-5, with D perhaps TRBD1 or TRBD2 (5 bases each). Per germline, CDR1 SGHVS and CDR2 FQNEAQ. Trimming left V 2 bases short and J 3 bases short, with 13 bases between. The CDR3 covers 15 residues. The whole variable domain, filled in from reference TRBV7-8 and TRBJ2-5, reads GAGVSQSPRYKVAKRGQDVALRCDPISGHVSLFWYQQALGQGPEFLTYFQNEAQLDKSGLPSDRFFAERPEGSVSTLKIQRTQQEDSAVYLCASSLTVGEKETQYFGPGTRLLVL.

The chain couples TRBV9 to TRBJ2-1, with a tentative D call TRBD2 (5 bases). Germline values: CDR1 SGDLS, CDR2 YYNGEE. Trimming left V 4 bases short and J 16 bases short, with 12 bases between. The CDR3 is made up of 10 amino acids. The CDR3 sequence: CASSMDFCFF. Written as DNA, the CDR3 is TGTGCCAGCAGCATGGACTTTTGCTTCTTC.

This chain connects TRBV11-3 to TRBJ2-2, with D perhaps assigned TRBD1 or TRBD2 (5 bases each). CDR1 is SGHNT and CDR2 is YENEEA in the germline V gene. Trimming removed 4 bases at V and 6 bases at J, with 18 bases between. CDR3 length equals 16 residues. In nucleotides, the CDR3 is TGTGCCAGCAGCTCATCGATCCCAGGGACGGCCGGGGAGCTGTTTTTT. It codes for CASSSSIPGTAGELFF.

The rearrangement uses TRBV27 and TRBJ1-5, with D unclear. Germline CDR1 MNHEY, CDR2 SMNVEV (reference sequence). The V end was cut by 3 bases, the J end by 5 bases, with 11 bases between. The CDR3 contains 14 residues. CDR3 nucleotide sequence: TGTGCCAGCAGTTTGTGGGCCGCGGATCAGCCCCAGCATTTT. It translates to CASSLWAADQPQHF.

This clone was counted only a few times. The V and J genes are TRBV5-1 and TRBJ1-6; D is possibly TRBD1 (5 bases). Germline V gene lookup returns CDR1 SGHRS and CDR2 YFSETQ. The length of the CDR3 is 17 residues. Trimming shortened V by 1 base and J by 8 bases, and 19 bases separated the two germline ends. The CDR3 DNA sequence: TGCGCCAGCAGCTTGCGTGGGGGACGGATTCACGATTCACCCCTCCACTTT. It codes for CASSLRGGRIHDSPLHF.

The genes are TRBV4-1 and TRBJ2-1, with 13 bases matching TRBD2. The CDR3 has 18 residues. Germline V gene sequence: CDR1 MGHRA, CDR2 YSYEKL. The V and J ends lost 4 bases and 2 bases, in that order; junction bases with no gene match: 8. The CDR3: CASSPGLAGDLTYNEQFF. The CDR3 bases are TGCGCCAGCAGCCCAGGACTAGCGGGAGACCTAACCTACAATGAGCAGTTCTTC.

CDR3 protein: CASSLRTGAPYEQYF. In DNA, the CDR3 is TGTGCCAGCAGTTTAAGAACAGGGGCTCCCTACGAGCAGTACTTC. V is TRBV28 and J is TRBJ2-7; TRBD1 aligns across 7 bases. The CDR3 runs to 15 residues. V lost 2 bases and J lost 2; bases outside the gene matches: 6. The germline gives CDR1 MDHEN, CDR2 SYDVKM.